This T cell receptor (beta chain) was found in a study of T cells in Graves' hyperthyroidism and ophthalmopathy. This clonotype has more than one count but fewer than ten. Researchers amplified the TCR beta CDR3 regions from RNA transcripts. TCR CDR3 underwent first-round RT-PCR with the HTBI primer set. Using its own MiXCR run on the multiplex PCR reads, TCRdb lists one record per CDR3 protein. The sample records about 510,000 distinct CDR3 sequences, less than 15% being singletons. The germline V gene encodes CDR1 SQVTM and CDR2 ANQGSEA. V gave up 7 bases and J gave up 15 bases; unmatched junction bases: 9. This CDR3 is 11 amino acids long. Using more than 7.5 ml of fresh peripheral blood, PBMCs were prepared.

V gene TRBV29-1 combines with J gene TRBJ2-1, with 10 bases fitting TRBD1. This TCR was recovered from a woman aged 40-49 years with Graves' hyperthyroidism. Sequenced material: blood. This CDR3 reads CSAYRDRGLFF. Written as DNA, the CDR3 is TGCAGCGCCTACCGGGACAGGGGACTGTTCTTC.